These 13 T cell receptor beta chains share one sample of origin, sequenced in a study of blood T cell repertoires in COVID-19. The repertoire was sequenced with immunoSEQ multiplex PCR; TCRdb's copy has only in-frame clones and lacks some. The sample holds a few hundred thousand clones, about nine tenths seen once. Sequenced material: peripheral blood. These receptors all come from a man aged 18-30 years with active or convalescent COVID-19.

The V gene is TRBV6-1, the J gene TRBJ2-5; D is uncertain. The length of the CDR3 is 14 residues. Germline V gene data show CDR1 as MNHNS and CDR2 as SASEGT. V was pared by 0 bases and J by 2 bases, with 7 bases between. CDR3 in amino acids: CASSEAYRQETQYF. The CDR3 nucleotides are TGTGCCAGCAGTGAAGCCTACAGACAAGAGACCCAGTACTTC.

The chain joins TRBV4-1 to TRBJ2-5; 13 bases agree with TRBD2. The J segment lost 5 bases and the V segment lost 2 bases, leaving 2 bases of the junction unmatched. This CDR3 is built from 15 residues. Per the germline V gene, CDR1 is MGHRA and CDR2 is YSYEKL. The CDR3 here is CASSQMGLAGETQYF. CDR3 bases: TGCGCCAGCAGCCAAATGGGACTAGCGGGGGAGACCCAGTACTTC.

The chain has TRBV5-1 and TRBJ1-2; 7 positions match TRBD1. CDR1 is SGHRS, CDR2 YFSETQ, per germline. CDR3 length: 14 amino acids. The V and J ends lost 0 bases and 3 bases, in that order; junction bases with no gene match: 2. The CDR3 DNA reads as TGCGCCAGCAGCTTGGGAGGGGGCGACTATGGCTACACCTTC. Its protein product is CASSLGGGDYGYTF.

V and J are TRBV27 and TRBJ2-3, with TRBD2 identical over 8 bases. Trimming cost V 2 bases and J 2 bases; bases outside gene matches: 12. The germline V gene encodes CDR1 MNHEY and CDR2 SMNVEV (reference sequence). CDR3 length: 18 residues. CDR3 region: CASSLKAGDPRDTDTQYF. CDR3 coding DNA: TGTGCCAGCAGTTTAAAAGCGGGGGACCCTAGAGACACAGATACGCAGTATTTT.

The rearrangement uses TRBV4-1 and TRBJ1-2, with D hard to call. Between the trimmed V and J ends, which lost 1 base and 6 bases, there was a span of 24 bases. Germline V lookup: CDR1 MGHRA, CDR2 YSYEKL. CDR3 size: 18 residues. This CDR3 is CASSQGVGYGLLSNGYTF. For the CDR3, the DNA is TGCGCCAGCAGCCAAGGGGTTGGTTATGGACTCCTCTCCAATGGCTACACCTTC.

The chain carries TRBV6-1 and TRBJ2-5, with a tentative D call TRBD1 (5 bases). Germline V gene lookup returns CDR1 MNHNS and CDR2 SASEGT. Trimming left V 6 bases short and J 2 bases short, with 22 bases between. The CDR3 length is 17 residues. The chain's CDR3 is CASREPIVGARQETQYF. CDR3 bases: TGTGCCAGCAGAGAACCGATTGTAGGGGCTCGACAAGAGACCCAGTACTTC.

V and J are TRBV2 and TRBJ2-1; 8 bases are a match to TRBD2. This CDR3 region has 15 residues. The V gene end was trimmed by 5 bases and the J gene end by 0 bases; junction bases not matched to a gene: 3. Per germline, CDR1 SNHLY and CDR2 FYNNEI. CDR3 residues: CASSSGGSSYNEQFF. As DNA, the CDR3 is TGTGCCAGCAGTAGCGGGGGAAGCTCCTACAATGAGCAGTTCTTC.

This clone showed up just once. The rearrangement joins TRBV5-5 to TRBJ1-1; the D is unclear. This CDR3 has 18 residues. Germline CDR1 SGHKS, CDR2 YYEKEE (reference sequence). Trimming pared 1 base from V and 3 bases from J, leaving 22 bases between. The CDR3 reads CASSLKADLPGRYTEAFF. CDR3 DNA: TGTGCCAGCAGCTTGAAAGCGGATCTGCCGGGTCGGTACACTGAAGCTTTCTTT. The whole variable domain, filled in from reference TRBV5-5 and TRBJ1-1, reads DAGVTQSPTHLIKTRGQQVTLRCSPISGHKSVSWYQQVLGQGPQFIFQYYEKEERGRGNFPDRFSARQFPNYSSELNVNALLLGDSALYLCASSLKADLPGRYTEAFFGQGTRLTVV.

Note on this clone: The same CDR3 arises from other DNA sequences in this sample as well. The DNA for the CDR3 is TGCAGCGTTGGAGGGGGTAACACTGAAGCTTTCTTT. This sequence encodes CSVGGGNTEAFF. The chain employs TRBV29-1 and TRBJ1-1; D possibly corresponds to TRBD1 (6 bases). The germline CDR1 and CDR2 sequences are SQVTM and ANQGSEA. CDR3 length equals 12 residues. The V gene lost 4 bases and the J gene lost 2 bases, with 8 bases spanning the gap.

The rearrangement links TRBV4-1 to TRBJ2-7; 13 nucleotides agree with TRBD2. The V gene's germline CDR1 is MGHRA and CDR2 YSYEKL. Trimming cost V 3 bases and J 5 bases; bases outside gene matches: 4. The CDR3 has 15 amino acids. In DNA form, the CDR3 reads TGCGCCAGCAGCCAGACTAGCGGGAGGTTCGACGAGCAGTACTTC. It yields the protein CASSQTSGRFDEQYF.

This chain links TRBV5-8 with TRBJ2-7; D remains unclear. The length of the CDR3 is 10 residues. V lost 2 bases to trimming and J lost 7 bases, with 4 bases between them. In germline, CDR1 is SGHTS, CDR2 YDEGEE. CDR3 nucleotides: TGTGCCAGCAGCTTCGGGGAGCAGTACTTC. This translates into CASSFGEQYF. Using reference TRBV5-8 and TRBJ2-7 for the parts outside the CDR3, the full variable domain is EAGVTQSPTHLIKTRGQQATLRCSPISGHTSVYWYQQALGLGLQFLLWYDEGEERNRGNFPPRFSGRQFPNYSSELNVNALELEDSALYLCASSFGEQYFGPGTRLTVT.

This rearrangement joins TRBV27 to TRBJ2-1; 10 bases align to TRBD2. Germline CDR1 is MNHEY and CDR2 is SMNVEV (reference sequence). Losses at the gene ends were 3 bases for V and 6 bases for J; bases not matched to a gene: 5. The CDR3 has 15 residues. The CDR3 loop reads CASSFSTSGFNEQFF. The CDR3 nucleotides read TGTGCCAGCAGTTTCTCGACTAGCGGGTTCAATGAGCAGTTCTTC.

The chain carries TRBV7-7 and TRBJ2-3; TRBD2 agrees at 9 bases. This CDR3 comprises 16 residues. Trimming cost V 1 base and J 3 bases; bases outside gene matches: 5. Germline CDR1 and CDR2: SSHAT and FNYEAQ (reference sequence). CDR3 sequence (DNA): TGTGCCAGCAGCTTAGTCGCGGGAGGGGAGACAGATACGCAGTATTTT. Its protein product is CASSLVAGGETDTQYF.